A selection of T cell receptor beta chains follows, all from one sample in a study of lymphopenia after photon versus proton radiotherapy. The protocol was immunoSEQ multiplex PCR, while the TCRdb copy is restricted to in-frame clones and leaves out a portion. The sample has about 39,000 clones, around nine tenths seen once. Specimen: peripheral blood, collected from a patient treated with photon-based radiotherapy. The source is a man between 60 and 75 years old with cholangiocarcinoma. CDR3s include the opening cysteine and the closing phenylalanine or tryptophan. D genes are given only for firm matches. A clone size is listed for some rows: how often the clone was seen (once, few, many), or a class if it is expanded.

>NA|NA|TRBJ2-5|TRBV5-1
CASSSQPGQQETQYF
TGCGCCAGCAGCTCCCAGCCAGGCCAACAAGAGACCCAGTACTTC
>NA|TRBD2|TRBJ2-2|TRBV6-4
CASSPTPFWGGGRTGELFF
TGTGCCAGCAGTCCGACCCCTTTTTGGGGCGGGGGTAGGACCGGGGAGCTGTTTTTT
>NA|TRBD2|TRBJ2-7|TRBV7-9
CASSLGAGLAGDPGEQYF
TGTGCCAGCAGCTTAGGAGCGGGGCTAGCGGGAGATCCGGGCGAGCAGTACTTC
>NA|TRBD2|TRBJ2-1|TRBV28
CASSSGGGNSYNEQFF
TGTGCCAGCAGTTCAGGCGGGGGGAACTCCTACAATGAGCAGTTCTTC
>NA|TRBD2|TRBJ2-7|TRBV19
CASSIDWSGGPREQYF
TGTGCCAGTAGTATAGACTGGTCGGGGGGGCCGCGAGAGCAGTACTTC
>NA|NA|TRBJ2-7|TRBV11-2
CASSLVSGTYEQYF
TGTGCCAGCAGCTTAGTTAGTGGGACCTACGAGCAGTACTTC
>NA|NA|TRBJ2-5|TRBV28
CASSLWGGPQETQYF
TGTGCCAGCAGTCTTTGGGGTGGACCTCAAGAGACCCAGTACTTC
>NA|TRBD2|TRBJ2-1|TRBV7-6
CASSLIAGGSYNEQFF
TGTGCCAGCAGCTTAATAGCGGGAGGGTCCTACAATGAGCAGTTCTTC
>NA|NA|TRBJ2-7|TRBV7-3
CASSPGGGYEQYF
TGTGCCAGCAGCCCGGGTGGGGGCTACGAGCAGTACTTC
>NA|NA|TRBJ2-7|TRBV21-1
CASSKDGGLYEQYF
TGTGCCAGCAGCAAAGACGGGGGCCTCTACGAGCAGTACTTC
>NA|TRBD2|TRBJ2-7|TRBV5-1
CASSGTSGSYEQYF
TGCGCCAGCAGCGGGACTAGTGGTTCCTACGAGCAGTACTTC
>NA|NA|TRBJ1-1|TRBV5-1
CASSFMFPVQGGGNTEAFF
TGCGCCAGCAGCTTTATGTTCCCGGTACAGGGTGGGGGGAACACTGAAGCTTTCTTT
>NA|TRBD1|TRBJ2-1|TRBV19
CASQMGQGSYNEQFF
TGTGCCAGTCAAATGGGACAGGGCTCCTACAATGAGCAGTTCTTC
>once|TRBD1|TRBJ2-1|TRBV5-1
CASSDTGGVNEQFF
TGCGCCAGCAGCGATACAGGGGGCGTGAATGAGCAGTTCTTC
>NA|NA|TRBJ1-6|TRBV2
CASSGQANSPLHF
TGTGCCAGCAGTGGCCAGGCCAATTCACCCCTCCACTTT
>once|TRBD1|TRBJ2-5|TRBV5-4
CASSLPGTGNQETQYF
TGTGCCAGCAGCCTACCGGGGACAGGGAACCAAGAGACCCAGTACTTC
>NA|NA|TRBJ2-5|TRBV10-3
CAIGDVQETQYF
TGTGCCATCGGTGACGTACAAGAGACCCAGTACTTC
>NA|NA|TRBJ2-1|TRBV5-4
CASSPPRTDYNEQFF
TGTGCCAGCAGCCCCCCCCGGACAGACTACAATGAGCAGTTCTTC
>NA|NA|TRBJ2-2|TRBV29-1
CSVTTRSQGELFF
TGCAGCGTTACGACTAGGTCCCAGGGGGAGCTGTTTTTT
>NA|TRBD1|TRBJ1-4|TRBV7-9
CASSSTTGEREKLFF
TGTGCCAGCAGCTCTACGACAGGGGAGAGGGAAAAACTGTTTTTT
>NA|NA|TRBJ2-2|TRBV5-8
CASSLHRELFF
TGTGCCAGCAGCTTACATCGGGAGCTGTTTTTT
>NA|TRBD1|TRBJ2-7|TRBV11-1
CASSAATGVYYEQYF
TGTGCCAGCAGCGCGGCGACAGGGGTTTATTACGAGCAGTACTTC
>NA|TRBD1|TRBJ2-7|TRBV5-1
CASSLRTGTYEQYF
TGCGCCAGCAGCCTGCGGACAGGAACCTACGAGCAGTACTTC
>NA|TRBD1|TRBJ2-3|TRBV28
CASSSWTGTSTDTQYF
TGTGCCAGCTCGTCTTGGACAGGGACGAGCACAGATACGCAGTATTTT
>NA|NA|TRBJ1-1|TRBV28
CASIGNTEAFF
TGTGCCAGCATTGGCAACACTGAAGCTTTCTTT
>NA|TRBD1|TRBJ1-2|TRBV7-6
CASSTTGGYGYTF
TGTGCCAGCAGCACCACAGGGGGCTATGGCTACACCTTC
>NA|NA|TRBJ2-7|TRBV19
CASSINRDSYEQYF
TGTGCCAGTAGTATAAACAGGGACTCCTACGAGCAGTACTTC
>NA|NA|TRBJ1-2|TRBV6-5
CASRPLVTDNYGYTF
TGTGCCAGCAGACCACTTGTGACAGATAACTATGGCTACACCTTC
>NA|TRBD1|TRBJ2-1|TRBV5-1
CASSSGQTGDLFGTPYNEQFF
TGCGCCAGCAGCTCGGGACAGACAGGGGACCTATTCGGGACGCCCTACAATGAGCAGTTCTTC
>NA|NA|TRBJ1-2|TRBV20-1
CSATSNYGYTF
TGCAGTGCCACTTCCAACTATGGCTACACCTTC
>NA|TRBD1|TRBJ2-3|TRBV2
CASSEERWDRGRDTQYF
TGTGCCAGCAGTGAAGAAAGGTGGGACAGGGGGAGAGATACGCAGTATTTT
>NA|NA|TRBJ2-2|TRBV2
CASSEVRVLGRGELFF
TGTGCCAGCAGTGAAGTCAGGGTGCTTGGGAGAGGGGAGCTGTTTTTT
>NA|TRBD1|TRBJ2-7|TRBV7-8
CASSTGTDVYEQYF
TGTGCCAGCAGCACCGGGACAGATGTCTACGAGCAGTACTTC
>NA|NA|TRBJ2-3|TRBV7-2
CASSQQVRDLTDTQYF
TGTGCCAGCAGCCAGCAAGTTCGTGACCTCACAGATACGCAGTATTTT
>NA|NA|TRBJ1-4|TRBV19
CASSQSTNEKLFF
TGTGCCAGTTCGCAGTCAACTAATGAAAAACTGTTTTTT
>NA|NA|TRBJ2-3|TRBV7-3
CASSPSNTDTQYF
TGTGCCAGCAGCCCCTCCAACACAGATACGCAGTATTTT
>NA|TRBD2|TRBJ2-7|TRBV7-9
CASSPLGAGGPYEQYF
TGTGCCAGCAGCCCTTTAGGGGCGGGAGGGCCCTACGAGCAGTACTTC
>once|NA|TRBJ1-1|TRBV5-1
CASSLAGGGTEAFF
TGCGCCAGCAGCTTGGCCGGGGGCGGCACTGAAGCTTTCTTT
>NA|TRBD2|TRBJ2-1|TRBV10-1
CASSEIAGGYNEQFF
TGCGCCAGCAGTGAGATAGCGGGGGGGTATAATGAGCAGTTCTTC
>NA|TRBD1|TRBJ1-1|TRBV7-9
CASSSGGRMFTEAFF
TGTGCCAGCAGCTCAGGGGGCCGGATGTTCACTGAAGCTTTCTTT
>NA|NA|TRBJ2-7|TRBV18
CASSPGDEQYF
TGTGCCAGCTCACCAGGGGACGAGCAGTACTTC
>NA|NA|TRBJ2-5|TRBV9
CASSVAVSEVTQYF
TGTGCCAGCAGCGTAGCGGTTAGCGAGGTGACCCAGTACTTC
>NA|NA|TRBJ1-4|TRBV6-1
CASSEDIGPSLSTNEKLFF
TGTGCCAGCAGTGAAGACATCGGCCCTTCCCTTTCAACTAATGAAAAACTGTTTTTT
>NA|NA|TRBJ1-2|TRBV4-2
CASSQDQAVANYGYTF
TGTGCCAGCAGCCAAGATCAGGCAGTAGCTAACTATGGCTACACCTTC
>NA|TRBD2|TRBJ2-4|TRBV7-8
CASSQTSGKDIQYF
TGTGCCAGCAGCCAAACTAGCGGAAAAGACATTCAGTACTTC
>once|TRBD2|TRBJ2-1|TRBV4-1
CASSPGTRAYNEQFF
TGCGCCAGCAGCCCTGGGACTAGAGCCTACAATGAGCAGTTCTTC
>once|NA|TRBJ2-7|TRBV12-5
CASGAPRDKITYEQYF
TGTGCTAGTGGAGCTCCCCGGGACAAAATTACCTACGAGCAGTACTTC
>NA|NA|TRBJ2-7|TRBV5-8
CASSLIAWGSYEQYF
TGTGCCAGCAGCTTGATAGCGTGGGGCTCCTACGAGCAGTACTTC
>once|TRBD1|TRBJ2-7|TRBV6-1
CASGSPRGGVYEQYF
TGTGCCAGCGGGAGCCCACGAGGGGGCGTTTACGAGCAGTACTTC
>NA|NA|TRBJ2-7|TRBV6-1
CASSEAPESYEQYF
TGTGCCAGCAGTGAAGCCCCAGAATCCTACGAGCAGTACTTC
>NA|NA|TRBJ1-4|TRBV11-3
CASSLGQGHEKLFF
TGTGCCAGCAGCTTAGGGCAGGGGCATGAAAAACTGTTTTTT